Listed below are T cell receptor beta chains from one sample, sequenced in a study of beta chain features in type 1 diabetes. TCRdb's copy holds only in-frame clones and misses some; the assay was immunoSEQ multiplex PCR. The data show more than 300,000 clones, around 8% seen once. Sequencing was done on a sample of central memory CD4+ T cells from blood. The receptors were sampled from a woman aged 18 to 35 in good health. Each CDR3 is given with its conserved first and last residue. A row's size may be missing; if present it is once, few, many or a size class.

few	TRBV28	CASSLSSSGFYNEQFF
NA	TRBV7-9	CASSISGNSNEQFF
many	TRBV27	CASSSLAGKNEQFF
few	TRBV2	CASSVVLSTDTQYF
NA	TRBV7-3	CASSLRAGLQSDTQYF
NA	TRBV7-9	CASSLDGTGNTIYF
NA	TRBV7-8	CASSLSSASVEQYF
few	TRBV5-1	CASSLGSSGSGANEQFF
few	TRBV2	CASSVAGKAYNEQFF
few	TRBV4-3	CASSQGTSGIYEQYF
few	TRBV6-6	CASRYTQDGNQPQHF
NA	TRBV18	CASSPHVKETQYF
few	TRBV5-4	CASSLDGMTGELFF
NA	TRBV18	CASSPPGAGANVLTF
NA	TRBV6-4	CASSDRAFSTGCDEQYF
many	TRBV6-5	CASSGDDHGQDTQYF
many	TRBV28	CATRAWANEQFF
NA	TRBV7-9	CASSPTWGLGYEQYF
few	TRBV7-2	CASSLSWLASYNEQFF
NA	TRBV6-1	CASSEHQGRGRDTQYF
many	TRBV14	CASKFGVGANVLTF
few	TRBV2	CASSGGQLTDTQYF
few	TRBV6-1	CASRRQAQETQYF
once	TRBV6-5	CASSYIPASGGYTF
few	TRBV7-2	CASSLDANYGYTF
NA	TRBV18	CASSPNSYEQYF
NA	TRBV7-6	CASSPGTGGVRNQPQHF
once	TRBV4-3	CASSQAGEETQYF
few	TRBV10-3	CAINRDIQETQYF
few	TRBV7-2	CASSSDRGFPLAKNIQYF
few	TRBV5-1	CASHPRASGRNAGTDTQYF
few	TRBV6-6	CASSYSRHPSTDTQYF
NA	TRBV6-5	CASSETGTEAFF
few	TRBV25-1	CASSQAGYTGELFF
few	TRBV4-2	CASSYLSGRAVLFF
once	TRBV6-7	CASRLSQSSGNTGELFF
NA	TRBV7-3	CASSLLGLASYNEQFF
many	TRBV30	CAWIGVYRYRYF
few	TRBV7-9	CASSFSGLSSYEQYF
NA	TRBV28	CASSLWTSSVETQYF
NA	TRBV6-5	CASSYSVTRGGEYF
NA	TRBV29-1	CSVADPPPYRGGETQYF
few	TRBV19	CASTPQRPGNTEAFF
few	TRBV19	CASSTQPDSYEQYF
many	TRBV7-2	CASSSPTGYEQYF